This TCR beta chain comes out of a study of OX40 agonist ivuxolimab in advanced cancers. About the study: The treatment was a fully human IgG2 OX40 agonist, ivuxolimab. Study results and caveats: Certain nonresponders additionally had low normalized T-cell clonal expansion. Within 6 weeks, CD4+ and CD8+ blood T cells expanded clonally at 0.1 to 3.0 mg/kg. The average count of expanded clones was higher among CD8+ T cells than among CD4+.

In regard to this clone: Antigen: not known.

CDR1 and CDR2 (germline): SGHRS, YFSETQ. This CDR3 contains 12 residues. V lost 4 bases and J 7 bases, leaving 8 bases between the germline ends. The repertoire was sequenced with immunoSEQ multiplex PCR; TCRdb's copy has only in-frame clones and lacks some. The sample holds approximately 82,000 clones; roughly 89% are singletons and the top ten take about 0.6%. The chain recombines TRBV5-1 with TRBJ2-2; D remains unclear. The origin of this receptor is an adult with an advanced solid tumor such as melanoma, head and neck, liver or kidney cancer. Sequencing was performed on CD4+ or CD8+ T cells sorted from blood, taken in a trial of the OX40 agonist ivuxolimab. In DNA, the CDR3 is TGCGCCAGCAGCCTCCTGATCGGGGAGCTGTTTTTT. It codes for CASSLLIGELFF.